These 23 T cell receptor beta chains were all obtained from the same sample, sequenced in a study of blood T cell repertoires in COVID-19. TCRdb keeps only in-frame clones here, not all; method: immunoSEQ multiplex PCR. Among about 130,000 clones listed, about 85% were seen once. Sequenced sample: peripheral blood. These receptors all stem from a man in his 70s with acute or convalescent COVID-19.

The chain is built from TRBV11-1 and TRBJ2-7, with TRBD1 identical over 7 bases. The CDR3 totals 16 residues. J lost 4 bases, V lost 3 bases, and 12 bases had no gene match. The germline CDR1 and CDR2 sequences are SGHAT and FQDESV (reference sequence). CDR3 sequence reads: CASSLSEPGGYYEQYF. The CDR3 DNA reads TGTGCCAGCAGCTTGTCGGAACCAGGGGGTTATTACGAGCAGTACTTC.

The J gene is TRBJ2-3, the V gene TRBV12-3 or TRBV12-4; D is unclear. Trimming removed 1 base at V and 2 bases at J, with 4 bases between. CDR3 size: 13 residues. The CDR3, as DNA: TGTGCCAGCAGTTTAGGTCTCACAGATACGCAGTATTTT. It translates to CASSLGLTDTQYF.

The V call is TRBV9, the J call TRBJ2-3, with 10 bases aligning to TRBD2. The germline CDR1 and CDR2 sequences are SGDLS and YYNGEE. The junction had 15 bases not matched to a gene; V was cut back by 0 bases and J by 8 bases. The CDR3 runs 18 residues. CDR3 nucleotide sequence: TGTGCCAGCAGCGTAGATTTTCCGGGAGCGGGGGGGGTAGTTACGCAGTATTTT. Translated: CASSVDFPGAGGVVTQYF.

The genes are TRBV18 and TRBJ2-1; TRBD1 is a possible D gene (6 bases). The CDR3 runs to 15 residues. Germline V gives CDR1 KGHSH, CDR2 LQKENI. V was trimmed by 0 bases and J by 6 bases, leaving 12 bases between them. The CDR3 spells CASSPPYTGPNEQFF. The CDR3 bases are TGTGCCAGCTCACCACCGTATACAGGGCCCAATGAGCAGTTCTTC.

The chain uses TRBV19 and TRBJ1-6; D may be TRBD1 (5 bases). Germline V gives CDR1 LNHDA, CDR2 SQIVND (reference sequence). The CDR3 has 15 amino acids. The V end was cut by 3 bases, the J end by 6 bases, with 12 bases between. CDR3 region: CASSISQAFNSPLHF. As DNA, the CDR3 is TGTGCCAGTAGTATTTCACAGGCGTTTAATTCACCCCTCCACTTT.

The rearrangement links TRBV29-1 to TRBJ1-2, with 8 bases identical to TRBD1. Germline-derived CDR1 and CDR2 are SQVTM and ANQGSEA. CDR3 length: 14 amino acids. Germline trimming cut 6 bases from V and 4 bases from J; bases unmatched to any gene: 10. The CDR3 DNA is TGCAGCGTGGCGGCAGGGGGCGGCCGCTATGGCTACACCTTC. Its translation: CSVAAGGGRYGYTF.

Notes on this clone: The sample has other DNA sequences that encode this CDR3 too. This chain uses TRBV5-1 with TRBJ2-5, with D perhaps TRBD2 (6 bases). The germline gives CDR1 SGHRS, CDR2 YFSETQ. V shed 0 bases and J shed 2 bases, with 8 bases lying between them. The CDR3 sequence is 14 residues long. The DNA of the CDR3 is TGCGCCAGCAGCTTGGCCGGGAGTCAAGAGACCCAGTACTTC. It yields the protein CASSLAGSQETQYF.

The chain couples TRBV5-1 to TRBJ2-5; 7 bases agree with TRBD2. The V segment lost 2 bases and the J segment 4 bases; nucleotides outside the gene matches: 8. This CDR3 has 15 amino acids. Germline loops: CDR1 SGHRS, CDR2 YFSETQ. The CDR3 DNA sequence: TGCGCCAGCAGCTTAGCCGGGACTACTCGAGAGACCCAGTACTTC. This translates into CASSLAGTTRETQYF.

V gene TRBV18 combines with J gene TRBJ2-2, with TRBD1 matching 10 bases. The CDR3 loop spans 15 amino acids. With 3 bases clipped from V and 5 bases from J, the junction kept 3 bases outside the gene matches. The germline CDR1 and CDR2 sequences are KGHSH and LQKENI. The CDR3: CASSPGTGETGELFF. The CDR3 region has the DNA TGTGCCAGCTCACCCGGGACAGGGGAAACCGGGGAGCTGTTTTTT.

The chain uses TRBV28 and TRBJ2-6; D gene uncertain. CDR3 length: 14 residues. Trimming cost V 5 bases and J 0 bases, with 5 bases left between them. Germline CDR1 reads MDHEN; CDR2 reads SYDVKM. CDR3 region: CASSLLSGANVLTF. CDR3 DNA sequence: TGTGCCAGCAGTCTACTCTCTGGGGCCAACGTCCTGACTTTC.

The CDR3 nucleotides are TGTGCCAGCAGTTATTCTCCAGGTTACACCGGGGAGCTGTTTTTT. Encoded protein: CASSYSPGYTGELFF. The V gene is TRBV6-2 or TRBV6-3, the J gene TRBJ2-2; D is ambiguous. CDR1 is MNHEY and CDR2 is SVGEGT in the germline V gene. Between the trimmed V and J ends, which lost 3 bases and 3 bases, there was a span of 11 bases. The CDR3 has 15 amino acids.

This chain links TRBV10-3 with TRBJ2-1; 16 bases map to TRBD2. CDR1 is ENHRY and CDR2 is SYGVKD in the germline V gene. V was pared by 9 bases and J by 6 bases, with 5 bases of the junction left unmatched. The CDR3 totals 15 residues. CDR3 in DNA: TGTGCCATTGGGACTAGCGGGGGGGCTTCCAATGAGCAGTTCTTC. Protein: CAIGTSGGASNEQFF.

This clone was counted a single time. The chain employs TRBV9 and TRBJ1-3; perhaps TRBD1 as D (5 bases). Germline loops: CDR1 SGDLS, CDR2 YYNGEE. This CDR3 has 13 amino acids. Trimming took off 4 bases at V and 8 bases at J, with 13 bases between the two ends. This CDR3 reads CASSPHSGDTIYF. The CDR3 DNA reads as TGTGCCAGCAGCCCCCATTCGGGGGACACCATATATTTT.

The rearrangement uses TRBV27 and TRBJ1-4, with D perhaps TRBD1 (6 bases). From germline, CDR1 is MNHEY and CDR2 SMNVEV (reference sequence). The CDR3 length is 15 residues. Trimming left V 3 bases short and J 7 bases short, with 15 bases between. CDR3 nucleotides: TGTGCCAGCAGTTTTTACAGGGTGCCCATTGAAAAACTGTTTTTT. It is translated as CASSFYRVPIEKLFF.

With respect to this clone: Other DNA sequences within the sample encode an identical CDR3. The rearrangement links TRBV6-1 to TRBJ1-4, with D uncertain. Germline assignment: CDR1 MNHNS and CDR2 SASEGT. Trimming cost V 2 bases and J 4 bases, with 8 bases left between them. This CDR3 contains 14 residues. CDR3 sequence: CASSERTGNEKLFF. CDR3 nucleotide sequence: TGTGCCAGCAGTGAAAGAACCGGTAATGAAAAACTGTTTTTT.

This chain links TRBV24-1 with TRBJ2-5; no firm D call. The V and J ends lost 4 bases and 5 bases respectively, with 7 bases between them. Per germline, CDR1 KGHDR and CDR2 SFDVKD. CDR3 length: 12 amino acids. The CDR3 region has the DNA TGTGCCACCAGTGACCCCGCGGAGACCCAGTACTTC. Translation gives CATSDPAETQYF.

The genes are TRBV7-2 and TRBJ2-7; weak D call: TRBD1 (5 bases). V lost 5 bases and J lost 6, with 11 bases in between. Germline CDR1 is SGHTA and CDR2 is FQGNSA. CDR3 size: 12 residues. In DNA form, the CDR3 reads TGTGCCAGCAGCGTCGACAGAAGCGAGCAGTACTTC. Amino acids: CASSVDRSEQYF.

The V call is TRBV27, the J call TRBJ2-1; maybe TRBD2 (7 bases). From germline, CDR1 is MNHEY and CDR2 SMNVEV (reference sequence). Trimming removed 3 bases from V and 6 bases from J, with 15 bases in between. The CDR3 is 15 residues long. The CDR3 sequence is CASSFRGAGVNEQFF. CDR3 in DNA: TGTGCCAGCAGTTTTCGGGGGGCCGGGGTCAATGAGCAGTTCTTC.

The chain recombines TRBV15 with TRBJ2-1; D uncertain. The CDR3 contains 14 residues. Germline V gives CDR1 LNHNV, CDR2 YYDKDF (reference sequence). V was pared by 0 bases and J by 6 bases, with 9 bases between. The CDR3 DNA reads TGTGCCACCAGCAGAGATCCCTCCCTCAATGAGCAGTTCTTC. As protein: CATSRDPSLNEQFF. The complete variable domain, with remaining parts taken from reference TRBV15 and TRBJ2-1, reads DAMVIQNPRYQVTQFGKPVTLSCSQTLNHNVMYWYQQKSSQAPKLLFHYYDKDFNNEADTPDNFQSRRPNTSFCFLDIRSPGLGDTAMYLCATSRDPSLNEQFFGPGTRLTVL.

This clone appeared a few times. The rearrangement uses TRBV18 and TRBJ2-2, with D hard to call. The CDR3 totals 16 residues. V was trimmed by 1 base and J by 1 base, leaving 10 bases between them. The germline CDR1 and CDR2 sequences are KGHSH and LQKENI. CDR3 sequence reads: CASSPQDSLNTGELFF. The CDR3, as DNA: TGTGCCAGCTCACCACAAGATAGCTTGAACACCGGGGAGCTGTTTTTT.

CDR3 sequence: CASARDRPDGYTF. The CDR3 coding sequence is TGTGCCAGTGCACGGGACAGGCCCGACGGCTACACCTTC. The J gene is TRBJ1-2, the V gene TRBV2; 8 nucleotides align to TRBD1. The length of the CDR3 is 13 residues. The V segment lost 9 bases and the J segment 8 bases; nucleotides outside the gene matches: 11. Germline-derived CDR1 and CDR2 are SNHLY and FYNNEI. The full variable domain, completed using reference TRBV2 and TRBJ1-2, is EPEVTQTPSHQVTQMGQEVILRCVPISNHLYFYWYRQILGQKVEFLVSFYNNEISEKSEIFDDQFSVERPDGSNFTLKIRSTKLEDSAMYFCASARDRPDGYTFGSGTRLTVV.

This sequence joins TRBV18 and TRBJ1-2; 9 bases fit TRBD1. CDR1 is KGHSH, CDR2 LQKENI, per germline. The trim removed 3 bases at V and 1 base at J, leaving 0 bases unmatched. This CDR3 contains 14 residues. CDR3 in DNA: TGTGCCAGCTCACCGGACAGGGGTAACTATGGCTACACCTTC. Translated: CASSPDRGNYGYTF. The variable domain in full, completed from reference TRBV18 and TRBJ1-2, reads NAGVMQNPRHLVRRRGQEARLRCSPMKGHSHVYWYRQLPEEGLKFMVYLQKENIIDESGMPKERFSAEFPKEGPSILRIQQVVRGDSAAYFCASSPDRGNYGYTFGSGTRLTVV.

This chain joins TRBV19 and TRBJ1-5, with D unresolved. The germline gives CDR1 LNHDA, CDR2 SQIVND (reference sequence). This CDR3 contains 13 residues. Trimming cost V 1 base and J 4 bases, with 5 bases left between them. CDR3 DNA sequence: TGTGCCAGTAGTATAGCGAGGAATCAGCCCCAGCATTTT. It codes for CASSIARNQPQHF.